The TCR beta chain described here comes from a study of T cells in Graves' hyperthyroidism and ophthalmopathy (dated 2019 in TCRdb). For context, the study as a whole: Peripheral blood was collected at initial diagnosis, before any treatment. TCR V-J signatures able to tell the groups apart were searched for in a discovery cohort of 95 or so patients, of whom around 42 had Graves' ophthalmopathy and 57 had stable Graves' hyperthyroidism. Prospective prediction of ophthalmopathy was tested in an independent validation cohort consisting of 18 to 20 hyperthyroidism patients and some 17 patients who later progressed to ophthalmopathy. The 95 to 100 discovery patients were randomly split 7:3 into training and test sets. The study also compared thyroid tissue and blood T-cell repertoires from five or six Graves' hyperthyroidism patients. Once sampling was done, hyperthyroidism patients were given methimazole at a starting dose of 30 mg daily, whereas ophthalmopathy patients were given high-dose intravenous methylprednisolone. The paper describes TCR Vbeta CDR3 sequencing of 135 peripheral blood samples, made up of 43 ophthalmopathy patients, more than 70 hyperthyroidism patients and approximately 17 progressor patients.

This clonotype came up many times. There is no known antigen for this receptor. No much larger clone exists at a distance of one base, and base qualities are not known. Results the study describes overall, beyond this receptor: Sample size was not statistically predetermined, and investigators were not blinded to group allocation. Most expanded thyroid clonotypes (frequency above 0.001) were also detected in blood, suggesting blood repertoires may reflect thyroid immune responses. In validation, the model predicted progression to ophthalmopathy a median of about 6.5 months before onset, with about 70% sensitivity and almost 75% specificity. Ophthalmopathy was separated from stable hyperthyroidism by a 13 V-J signature model, with approximately 85% sensitivity and about 81% specificity obtained in cross-validation and 80%/75% obtained in testing.

The CDR3 contains 13 residues, cysteine and phenylalanine counted. Kept here is only the CDR3 DNA, which spans 39 bases and is read in frame from base 1. The V and J ends are trimmed by 5 bases and 7 bases, leaving 15 bases between them. The germline V gene provides CDR1 SGHNT and CDR2 YENEEA. Ophthalmopathy patients had moderately to severely active disease, with a Clinical Activity Score of 3 or more, a NOSPECS grade of 4 or more, and a disease duration of less than 3 months. Exclusion was applied to patients with uncontrolled infections, other autoimmune diseases, pregnancy or lactation. Clinical symptoms, serum thyroxine and TRAb, thyroid ultrasound, and orbital computed tomography formed the basis for the diagnoses. Ficoll-Paque density gradient centrifugation was used to isolate PBMCs from about 9.4 ml of fresh peripheral blood. Trizol reagent was used to extract total RNA, and RNA quality was then checked on an Agilent 2100 Bioanalyzer.

TCR beta CDR3 regions were amplified from RNA transcripts. The TCR CDR3 was subjected to a first round of RT-PCR using the HTBI primer set and the Qiagen OneStep RT-PCR kit. A second multiplex PCR round built the libraries, followed by size selection and purification. Paired-end sequencing of the libraries was performed with 100 bp reads on an Illumina HiSeq2000. The authors' analysis ran thus. SOAPnuke was used to process the raw data, with reads discarded if the reads contained adapters or uncalled bases, had a mean Phred below 15, or lacked an exact constant-primer or identifier match. High-quality paired reads were merged with COPE v1.2.5, and unique nucleotide sequences were defined as clonotypes. MiTCR v1.1 was used to align the clonotypes against IMGT TRBV, TRBD and TRBJ reference segments. Only V-J combinations with frequency above 0.0001, covering about 99% of repertoires, were analysed. A TCS score was defined as the ratio between F50 (clonal expansion) and ExV (chaos), using BLOSUM62-based TCRdist between CDR3 peptides within each V-J. Welch's t-statistics and random forest reduced 514 V-J features to around 14, which were used in a naive Bayes classifier (R e1071). The public sequencing data were trimmed at Q25 with fastp and processed into clonotypes with MiXCR by TCRdb, which kept only in-frame beta chains. When rows share a CDR3 protein, they turn into one entry using the most common DNA and genes. TCRdb, not the original authors, processed these V and J calls. For this sample there are approximately 400,000 distinct CDR3 sequences; approximately 18% appear just once. Around 40% of the sample is held by the ten biggest clonotypes.

Sequenced input: blood. The TCR sequence derives from a young man with Graves' ophthalmopathy. The chain uses TRBV11-3 and TRBJ2-7; the D gene is possibly TRBD1, with 6 bases matching. The nucleotides read TGTGCCAGCAGCAACTCAGGGGTTGGGGAGCAGTACTTC. Translated, it gives CASSNSGVGEQYF.